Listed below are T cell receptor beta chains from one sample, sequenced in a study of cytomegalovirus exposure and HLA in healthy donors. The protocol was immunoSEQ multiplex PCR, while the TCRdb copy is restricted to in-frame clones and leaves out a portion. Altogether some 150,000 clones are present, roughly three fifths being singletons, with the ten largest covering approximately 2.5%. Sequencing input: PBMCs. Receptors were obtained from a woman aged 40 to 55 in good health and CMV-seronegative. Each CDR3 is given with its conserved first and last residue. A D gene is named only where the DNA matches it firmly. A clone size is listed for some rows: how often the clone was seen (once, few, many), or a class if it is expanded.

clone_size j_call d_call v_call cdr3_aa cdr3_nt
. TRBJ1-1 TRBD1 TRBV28 CASSLTGAFMNTEAFF TGTGCCAGCAGCCTAACAGGGGCGTTTATGAACACTGAAGCTTTCTTT
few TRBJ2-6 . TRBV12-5 CASGLVREPGLESGGANVLTF TGTGCTAGTGGTTTGGTACGTGAACCAGGGTTAGAGTCGGGTGGGGCCAACGTCCTGACTTTC
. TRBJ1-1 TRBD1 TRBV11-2 CASSFGTGGRRTEAFF TGTGCCAGCAGCTTCGGGACAGGGGGCCGACGCACTGAAGCTTTCTTT
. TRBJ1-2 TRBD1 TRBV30 CAWSLGTGDGYTF TGTGCCTGGAGCCTAGGGACAGGGGATGGCTACACCTTC
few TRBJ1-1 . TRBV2 CASRVESTEAFF TGTGCCAGCAGGGTAGAAAGCACTGAAGCTTTCTTT
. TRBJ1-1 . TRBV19 CASKSPAGTMNTEAFF TGTGCCAGTAAAAGTCCGGCGGGAACGATGAACACTGAAGCTTTCTTT
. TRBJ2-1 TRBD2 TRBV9 CASSVASGGVNEQFF TGTGCCAGCAGCGTGGCTAGCGGGGGGGTGAATGAGCAGTTCTTC
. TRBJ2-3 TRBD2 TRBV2 CASSRYGLAGGSDTQYF TGTGCCAGCAGTCGATATGGACTAGCGGGGGGATCAGATACGCAGTATTTT
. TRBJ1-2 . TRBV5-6 CASSRVSEVNYGYTF TGTGCCAGCAGTCGCGTATCAGAGGTGAACTATGGCTACACCTTC
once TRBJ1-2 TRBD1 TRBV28 CASSSPRDRVYGYTF TGTGCCAGCAGTTCCCCTCGTGACAGGGTCTATGGCTACACCTTC
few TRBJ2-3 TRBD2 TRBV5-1 CASSLGLAGSLPTFTDTQYF TGCGCCAGCAGCTTGGGACTAGCGGGGTCCCTCCCTACTTTCACAGATACGCAGTATTTT
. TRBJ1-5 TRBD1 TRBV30 CAWTTSTGRSQPQHF TGTGCCTGGACCACATCGACAGGGAGAAGTCAGCCCCAGCATTTT
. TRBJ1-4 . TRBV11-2 CASSLSGLSEKLFF TGTGCCAGCAGCTTATCAGGGTTGAGTGAAAAACTGTTTTTT
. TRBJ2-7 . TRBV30 CAWSGGSYYEQYF TGTGCCTGGAGTGGCGGATCCTACTACGAGCAGTACTTC
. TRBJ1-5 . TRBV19 CASSISRRKSNQPQHF TGTGCCAGTAGTATTTCGAGGAGGAAGAGCAATCAGCCCCAGCATTTT
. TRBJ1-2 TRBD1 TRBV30 CAWKVNRGGNGYTF TGTGCCTGGAAGGTTAACAGGGGGGGGAATGGCTACACCTTC
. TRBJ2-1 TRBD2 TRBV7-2 CASSLGPLAGYYNEQFF TGTGCCAGCAGCTTAGGACCCCTAGCGGGATATTACAATGAGCAGTTCTTC
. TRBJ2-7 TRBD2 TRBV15 CATSGLAAPYEQYF TGTGCCACCAGTGGCCTAGCGGCCCCCTACGAGCAGTACTTC
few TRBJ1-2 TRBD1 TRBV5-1 CASGDRLNYGYTF TGCGCCAGCGGGGACAGACTAAACTATGGCTACACCTTC
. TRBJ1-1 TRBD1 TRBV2 CASTGQGEAFF TGTGCCAGCACGGGACAGGGTGAAGCTTTCTTT
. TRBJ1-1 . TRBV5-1 CASSFTTGAEAFF TGCGCCAGCAGCTTCACTACGGGAGCTGAAGCTTTCTTT
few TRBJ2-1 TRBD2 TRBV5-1 CASSSGGGESNEQFF TGCGCCAGCAGCTCCGGCGGGGGGGAATCCAATGAGCAGTTCTTC
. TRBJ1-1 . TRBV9 CASSEEQGHTEAFF TGTGCCAGCAGCGAAGAACAGGGTCACACTGAAGCTTTCTTT
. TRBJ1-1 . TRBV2 CASSEAQGSFF TGTGCCAGCAGTGAAGCGCAGGGGAGTTTCTTT
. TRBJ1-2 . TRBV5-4 CASSLRSGRAYGYTF TGTGCCAGCAGCTTGCGGTCAGGGCGTGCCTATGGCTACACCTTC
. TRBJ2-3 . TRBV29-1 CSVDAVAVTDTQYF TGCAGCGTTGATGCGGTAGCGGTGACAGATACGCAGTATTTT
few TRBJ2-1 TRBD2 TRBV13 CASTGTSGGSEQFF TGTGCCAGCACCGGGACTAGCGGGGGAAGTGAGCAGTTCTTC
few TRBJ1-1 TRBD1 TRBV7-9 CASSLVQGQQAFF TGTGCCAGCAGCTTAGTGCAGGGACAGCAAGCTTTCTTT
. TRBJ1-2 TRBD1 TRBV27 CASSLDRGLYGYTF TGTGCCAGCAGTTTAGACAGGGGGCTCTATGGCTACACCTTC
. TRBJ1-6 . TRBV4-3 CASSQGTGNSPLHF TGCGCCAGCAGCCAAGGGACGGGGAATTCACCCCTCCACTTT
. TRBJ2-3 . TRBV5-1 CASSLQYTLTASTDTQYF TGCGCCAGCAGCTTACAGTACACCTTGACAGCCTCCACAGATACGCAGTATTTT
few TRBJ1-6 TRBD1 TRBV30 CAWVGTGDSPLHF TGTGCCTGGGTGGGGACAGGGGATTCACCCCTCCACTTT
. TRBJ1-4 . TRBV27 CASSPKGANEKLFF TGTGCCAGCAGCCCCAAAGGGGCCAATGAAAAACTGTTTTTT
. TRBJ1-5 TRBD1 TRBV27 CASSPRGNNQPQHF TGTGCCAGCAGCCCCAGGGGGAACAATCAGCCCCAGCATTTT
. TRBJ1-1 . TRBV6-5 CASSLTGSLNTEAFF TGTGCCAGCAGTCTCACAGGGAGTCTGAACACTGAAGCTTTCTTT
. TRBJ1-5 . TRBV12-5 CASVLGTYYSNQPQHF TGTGCTAGTGTACTGGGGACATACTATAGCAATCAGCCCCAGCATTTT
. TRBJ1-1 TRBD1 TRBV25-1 CASRNQGASTEAFF TGTGCCAGCAGGAATCAGGGGGCTAGCACTGAAGCTTTCTTT
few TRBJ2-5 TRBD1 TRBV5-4 CASSSTQGMGEQYF TGTGCCAGCAGCTCGACACAGGGGATGGGGGAGCAGTACTTC
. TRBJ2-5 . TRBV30 CAWSSQAGFQETQYF TGTGCCTGGAGTTCTCAGGCAGGTTTCCAAGAGACCCAGTACTTC
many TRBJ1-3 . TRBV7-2 CASSPTRNTIYF TGTGCCAGCAGCCCAACACGAAACACCATATATTTT
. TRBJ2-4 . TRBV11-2 CASSLPGGRGIQYF TGTGCCAGCAGCTTACCGGGGGGCAGGGGCATTCAGTACTTC
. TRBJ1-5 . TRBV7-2 CASSPSGLGGQPQHF TGTGCCAGCAGCCCGTCGGGCCTCGGAGGTCAGCCCCAGCATTTT
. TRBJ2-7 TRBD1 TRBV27 CASSDGQGLSYEQYF TGTGCCAGCAGTGACGGACAGGGCTTGTCCTACGAGCAGTACTTC
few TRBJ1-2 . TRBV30 CAWMRGGYGYTF TGTGCCTGGATGAGGGGGGGCTATGGCTACACCTTC
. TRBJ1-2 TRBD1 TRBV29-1 CSVRSQGDNYGYTF TGCAGCGTTCGCTCACAGGGGGATAACTATGGCTACACCTTC
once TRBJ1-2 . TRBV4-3 CASSHYRESNYGYTF TGCGCCAGCAGCCATTACAGGGAGTCTAACTATGGCTACACCTTC
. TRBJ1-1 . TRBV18 CASSMGAGLNTEAFF TGTGCCAGCTCGATGGGGGCAGGGTTGAACACTGAAGCTTTCTTT
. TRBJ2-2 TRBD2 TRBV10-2 CASRLAGGRTGELFF TGCGCCAGTCGACTAGCGGGGGGGCGAACCGGGGAGCTGTTTTTT
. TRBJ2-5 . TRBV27 CASSFRGTEETQYF TGTGCCAGCAGTTTCAGGGGCACAGAAGAGACCCAGTACTTC